Sequencing of this T cell receptor beta chain was carried out in a study of tumor and adjacent non-tumor tissue in lung cancer. Overall study context: Stage I to III disease affected 10 men and about five women aged about 31 to 76.

This CDR3 is 16 amino acids long. This sample's RNA came from whole unsorted tissue. Three rounds of nested PCR, following a modified ARM-PCR protocol, produced the TCRbeta library. TCRdb itself ran the multiplex PCR reads through MiXCR, one entry per CDR3 protein. The profile covers 120,000 or so distinct CDR3 sequences, with 60% to 70% appearing a single time and 10% to 15% taken by the ten largest. A word on this clonotype: At one of its ends the junction is not consistent with the germline gene, which may arise from a read error.

The receptor was isolated from a man aged 25-45 years with non-small cell lung cancer. Input material: lung tumor tissue. The V gene is TRBV12-3 or TRBV12-4, the J gene TRBJ2-3; perhaps TRBD2 as D (6 bases). DNA of the CDR3: TGTGCCAGCAGTTTTGAGGAGGGTGCTAGCACAGATACACAGTATTTT. Its translation is CASSFEEGASTDTQYF.